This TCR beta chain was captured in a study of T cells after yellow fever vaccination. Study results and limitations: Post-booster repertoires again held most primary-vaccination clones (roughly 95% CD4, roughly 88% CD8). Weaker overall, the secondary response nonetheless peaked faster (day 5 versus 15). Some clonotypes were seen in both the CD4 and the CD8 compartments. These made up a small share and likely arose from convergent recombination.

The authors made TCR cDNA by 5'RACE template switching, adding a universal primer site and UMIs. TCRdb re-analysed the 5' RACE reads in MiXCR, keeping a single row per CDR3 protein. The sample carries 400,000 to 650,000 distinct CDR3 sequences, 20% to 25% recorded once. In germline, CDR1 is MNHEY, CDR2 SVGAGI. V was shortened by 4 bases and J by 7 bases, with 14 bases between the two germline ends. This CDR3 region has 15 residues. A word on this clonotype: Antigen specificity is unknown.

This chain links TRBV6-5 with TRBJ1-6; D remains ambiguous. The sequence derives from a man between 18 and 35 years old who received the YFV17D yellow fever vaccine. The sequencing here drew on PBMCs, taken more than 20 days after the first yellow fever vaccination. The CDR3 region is CASSSRTAPNSPLHF. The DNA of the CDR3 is TGTGCCAGCAGTTCCAGGACTGCGCCGAATTCACCCCTCCACTTT.